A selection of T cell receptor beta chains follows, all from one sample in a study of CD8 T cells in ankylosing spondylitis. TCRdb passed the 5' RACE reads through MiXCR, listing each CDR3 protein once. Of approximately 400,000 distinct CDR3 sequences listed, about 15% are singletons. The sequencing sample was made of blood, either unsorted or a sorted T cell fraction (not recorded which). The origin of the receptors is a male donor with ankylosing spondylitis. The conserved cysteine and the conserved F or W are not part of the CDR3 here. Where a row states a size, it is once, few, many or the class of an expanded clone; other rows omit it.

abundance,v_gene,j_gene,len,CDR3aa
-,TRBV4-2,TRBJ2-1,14,ASSQDFSGPDNEQF
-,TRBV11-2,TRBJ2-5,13,ASRPVGRIQETQY
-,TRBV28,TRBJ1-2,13,ASSLRQLLNYGYT
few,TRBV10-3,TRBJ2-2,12,AISASAGTGELF
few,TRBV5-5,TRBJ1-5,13,ASSRDRGTGQPQH
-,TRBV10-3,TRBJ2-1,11,ANKQGLDNEQF
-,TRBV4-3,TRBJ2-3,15,ASSQDRLAGVTDTQY
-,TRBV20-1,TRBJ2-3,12,SAPRVGEGDTQY
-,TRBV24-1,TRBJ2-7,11,ATSLANSYEQY
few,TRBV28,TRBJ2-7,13,ASSLGDRLTYEQY
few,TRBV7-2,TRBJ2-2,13,ASNPSGRITGELF
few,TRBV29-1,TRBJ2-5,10,SVEMRPGTQY
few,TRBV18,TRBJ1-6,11,ASSPRDGSPLH